Each of the 25 T cell receptor beta chains below was sequenced from the same sample in a study of cytomegalovirus exposure and HLA in healthy donors. The PCR made use of 60 Vbeta and 13 Jbeta primers. The method was immunoSEQ multiplex PCR; TCRdb's version includes in-frame clones alone and lacks a portion of them. The sample records around 75,000 clones, around 78% being singletons. The sequencing sample was made of PBMCs. These TCRs come from a man aged 35-49 years in good health and CMV-seronegative.

This clone was detected once. The chain combines TRBV11-1 with TRBJ1-2; maybe TRBD1 (6 bases). V was shortened by 2 bases and J by 3 bases, with 7 bases between the two germline ends. The V gene's germline CDR1 is SGHAT and CDR2 FQDESV (reference sequence). The CDR3 is 13 amino acids. CDR3 in amino acids: CASSLRQDYGYTF. In DNA, the CDR3 is TGTGCCAGCAGCTTAAGACAGGACTATGGCTACACCTTC.

V gene TRBV5-1 combines with J gene TRBJ2-5; 10 positions match TRBD2. V shed 5 bases and J 5 bases; nucleotides not matched to a gene: 6. Germline CDR1 is SGHRS and CDR2 is YFSETQ. This CDR3 has 14 residues. The CDR3 sequence is CASRATSGAETQYF. The CDR3 DNA reads TGCGCCAGCAGGGCCACTAGCGGGGCGGAGACCCAGTACTTC.

The V and J genes are TRBV21-1 and TRBJ2-1; the D call of TRBD2 is as the table states it, not checked on the DNA. TRBV21-1 is tagged as a pseudogene. This CDR3 comprises 14 residues. The CDR3 loop is CASSKGICGDEQFF. The CDR3 region has the DNA TGTGCCAGCAGCAAAGGGATTTGCGGTGATGAGCAGTTCTTC.

J is TRBJ1-3 and V is TRBV5-1, with 10 bases identical to TRBD1. CDR3 length equals 17 residues. The V gene end was trimmed by 1 base and the J gene end by 0 bases; junction bases not matched to a gene: 4. Germline-derived CDR1 and CDR2 are SGHRS and YFSETQ. The CDR3 here is CASSLWGQGSSGNTIYF. DNA for the CDR3: TGCGCCAGCAGCTTGTGGGGACAGGGGAGCTCTGGAAACACCATATATTTT.

V is TRBV27 and J is TRBJ2-7; D perhaps matches TRBD2 (6 bases). CDR1 is MNHEY and CDR2 is SMNVEV in the germline V gene (reference sequence). The CDR3 spans 13 residues. Trimming pared 5 bases from V and 1 base from J, leaving 9 bases between. CDR3 amino acids: CASSTAGSYEQYF. The DNA of the CDR3 is TGTGCCAGCAGTACGGCGGGGTCCTACGAGCAGTACTTC.

The rearrangement links TRBV6-5 to TRBJ1-6; D not certain. Trimming stripped 8 bases from V and 6 bases from J, with 17 bases between. This CDR3 has 15 residues. The germline V gene has CDR1 MNHEY and CDR2 SVGAGI. The DNA for the CDR3 is TGTGCCAGCGAGCCTGGGCTCTGGGTTAATTCACCCCTCCACTTT. Its translation: CASEPGLWVNSPLHF.

This clone was observed a single time. The chain employs TRBV5-1 and TRBJ1-4; the match to TRBD1 covers 10 bases. The length of the CDR3 is 15 residues. Germline CDR1 and CDR2: SGHRS and YFSETQ. V lost 3 bases, J lost 4 bases, and 3 bases stayed unmatched. The CDR3 sequence: CASSWTGGDNEKLFF. The CDR3 DNA follows: TGCGCCAGCAGCTGGACAGGGGGAGATAATGAAAAACTGTTTTTT.

The chain links TRBV2 to TRBJ1-2; possibly TRBD1 for D (6 bases). This CDR3 is built from 12 residues. Per germline, CDR1 SNHLY and CDR2 FYNNEI. With 7 bases removed from V and 4 bases from J, the gap between germline ends came to 10 bases. Here the CDR3 DNA reads TGTGCCAGCAACGGACAGACCTATGGCTACACCTTC. This gives the protein CASNGQTYGYTF. Full variable domain (outside the CDR3, taken from reference TRBV2 and TRBJ1-2): EPEVTQTPSHQVTQMGQEVILRCVPISNHLYFYWYRQILGQKVEFLVSFYNNEISEKSEIFDDQFSVERPDGSNFTLKIRSTKLEDSAMYFCASNGQTYGYTFGSGTRLTVV.

The chain couples TRBV4-1 to TRBJ1-2; 9 nucleotides match TRBD1. With V trimmed by 4 bases and J by 3 bases, 15 bases remained unmatched. The CDR3 runs 18 residues. Germline assignment: CDR1 MGHRA and CDR2 YSYEKL. The CDR3 nucleotides are TGCGCCAGCAGCCGATCGGGGACAGGGTTGCCCCGGGACTATGGCTACACCTTC. Its protein is CASSRSGTGLPRDYGYTF.

J is TRBJ1-4 and V is TRBV7-3; D is perhaps TRBD1 (6 bases). Looked up from germline, CDR1 is SGHTA and CDR2 is FQGTGA. Trimming stripped 3 bases from V and 4 bases from J, with 12 bases between. CDR3 length: 15 amino acids. The CDR3 region is CASSLNRVVNEKLFF. The CDR3 nucleotides read TGTGCCAGCAGCTTGAACAGGGTGGTTAATGAAAAACTGTTTTTT.

This clone was detected once. The chain's CDR3 is CASSLSGSQETQYF. Here the CDR3 DNA reads TGTGCCAGCAGCTTATCCGGGTCCCAAGAGACCCAGTACTTC. This chain uses TRBV5-4 with TRBJ2-5; D is ambiguous. The V gene's germline CDR1 is SGHNT and CDR2 YYREEE (reference sequence). The V end lost 2 bases, the J end lost 1 base, and 9 bases lay between the germline ends. CDR3 length: 14 residues.

This sequence joins TRBV6-5 and TRBJ2-1; perhaps TRBD2 as D (6 bases). V lost 6 bases and J lost 4, with 16 bases in between. The CDR3 length is 15 residues. Germline assignment: CDR1 MNHEY and CDR2 SVGAGI. The CDR3 region is CASRRTWGEYNEQFF. CDR3 nucleotide sequence: TGTGCCAGCAGACGGACGTGGGGGGAATACAATGAGCAGTTCTTC.

V and J are TRBV29-1 and TRBJ2-7; D is undetermined. The CDR3 is 12 amino acids. The ends were cut back, 5 bases at V and 1 base at J, with 9 bases in the middle. Germline V gives CDR1 SQVTM, CDR2 ANQGSEA. The CDR3 coding sequence is TGCAGCGTTCCAGGTCCATCCTACGAGCAGTACTTC. Its translation is CSVPGPSYEQYF.

This clone occurred a few times. The chain links TRBV4-2 to TRBJ1-5, with 9 nucleotides matching TRBD1. J lost 4 bases, V lost 4 bases, and 5 bases had no gene match. The CDR3 covers 15 residues. Germline CDR1 LGHNA, CDR2 YNFKEQ. The DNA of the CDR3 is TGTGCCAGCAGCCCCGACGACAGGGGGAATCAGCCCCAGCATTTT. It is translated as CASSPDDRGNQPQHF.

The chain combines TRBV5-1 with TRBJ1-4; possibly TRBD1 for D (5 bases). V lost 4 bases to trimming and J lost 4 bases, with 14 bases between them. The germline gives CDR1 SGHRS, CDR2 YFSETQ. The length of the CDR3 is 15 residues. CDR3 nucleotide sequence: TGCGCCAGCAGCATAGCGGGACTGATTAATGAAAAACTGTTTTTT. Translating gives CASSIAGLINEKLFF. The full variable domain, in which reference TRBV5-1 and TRBJ1-4 provide the parts outside the CDR3, is KAGVTQTPRYLIKTRGQQVTLSCSPISGHRSVSWYQQTPGQGLQFLFEYFSETQRNKGNFPGRFSGRQFSNSRSEMNVSTLELGDSALYLCASSIAGLINEKLFFGSGTQLSVL.

The J gene is TRBJ2-7, the V gene TRBV7-2, with a possible D match to TRBD2 (8 bases). CDR1 SGHTA and CDR2 FQGNSA come from the germline V gene. Trimming took off 5 bases at V and 5 bases at J, with 19 bases between the two ends. The CDR3 consists of 15 residues. CDR3 amino acids: CASSPGGAGGNEQYF. CDR3 nucleotide sequence: TGTGCCAGCAGCCCGGGAGGGGCAGGGGGAAACGAGCAGTACTTC. Supplemented by reference TRBV7-2 and TRBJ2-7, the full variable domain reads GAGVSQSPSNKVTEKGKDVELRCDPISGHTALYWYRQSLGQGLEFLIYFQGNSAPDKSGLPSDRFSAERTGGSVSTLTIQRTQQEDSAVYLCASSPGGAGGNEQYFGPGTRLTVT.

This clone was observed a few times. J is TRBJ2-7 and V is TRBV6-1; TRBD1 matches at 9 bases. Germline V gene lookup returns CDR1 MNHNS and CDR2 SASEGT. Trimming removed 5 bases from V and 3 bases from J; junction bases left unmatched: 2. The CDR3 totals 13 residues. CDR3 sequence (DNA): TGTGCCAGCAGTATGGGACAGGGCTACGAGCAGTACTTC. This encodes CASSMGQGYEQYF.

In its sample, this clone was seen a few times. V gene TRBV7-8 combines with J gene TRBJ2-2, with TRBD1 matching over 8 bases. Germline V CDR1 and CDR2: SGHVS, FQNEAQ. V shed 1 base, J shed 9 bases, and the junction held 16 bases outside the gene matches. The CDR3 spans 18 residues. CDR3 sequence (DNA): TGTGCCAGCAGCTTAGTCTCCAGGGGGCGTTGGGGCCGCCGGGAGCTGTTTTTT. Its protein product is CASSLVSRGRWGRRELFF.

This clone was seen more than once but under ten times. The chain has TRBV7-2 and TRBJ1-6, with D possibly being TRBD1 (6 bases). The V gene lost 7 bases and the J gene lost 8 bases, with 12 bases spanning the gap. The CDR3 loop spans 13 amino acids. CDR1 SGHTA and CDR2 FQGNSA come from the germline V gene. CDR3 coding DNA: TGTGCCAGCACGGGCAGGACAGATTCACCCCTCCACTTT. Residues: CASTGRTDSPLHF.

This chain connects TRBV6-1 to TRBJ2-5; D is unclear. The last part of the DNA fits TRBJ2-7 better; the J call may be wrong. CDR3 size: 14 residues. CDR1 and CDR2 from the germline V gene are MNHNS and SASEGT. The CDR3 reads CASSAEMNSYEQYF. CDR3 in DNA: TGTGCCAGCAGTGCTGAAATGAACTCCTACGAGCAGTACTTC.

The chain has TRBV10-3 and TRBJ2-1; D gene uncertain. V was trimmed by 4 bases and J by 5 bases, leaving 12 bases between them. Germline V lookup: CDR1 ENHRY, CDR2 SYGVKD. CDR3 length: 14 amino acids. CDR3 in amino acids: CAISAGTVNNEQFF. The CDR3, as DNA: TGTGCCATCAGTGCGGGTACCGTAAACAATGAGCAGTTCTTC.

The V and J genes are TRBV10-1 and TRBJ2-1, with 9 bases that match TRBD2. CDR3 length: 16 residues. Germline CDR1 and CDR2: WNHNN and SYGVQD (reference sequence). J was trimmed by 9 bases and V by 5 bases; bases with no gene match: 14. This CDR3 reads CASSSGKTSGLGEQFF. CDR3 bases: TGCGCCAGCAGTAGTGGGAAGACTAGCGGCCTTGGTGAGCAGTTCTTC.

V and J are TRBV18 and TRBJ1-2, with D hard to call. Per germline, CDR1 KGHSH and CDR2 LQKENI. This CDR3 has 15 amino acids. Trimming pared 3 bases from V and 2 bases from J, leaving 13 bases between. The CDR3 protein is CASSPDTDGNYGYTF. The CDR3 DNA reads TGTGCCAGCTCACCCGACACAGACGGAAACTATGGCTACACCTTC.

This sequence joins TRBV2 and TRBJ1-5; maybe TRBD1 (5 bases). V lost 2 bases and J lost 3, with 8 bases in between. The CDR3 runs to 14 residues. The germline gives CDR1 SNHLY, CDR2 FYNNEI. CDR3 in DNA: TGTGCCAGCAGTGAACAAGGGGACAATCAGCCCCAGCATTTT. This translates into CASSEQGDNQPQHF.

The chain has TRBV19 and TRBJ1-2; 7 nucleotides match TRBD1. J was trimmed by 8 bases and V by 7 bases; bases with no gene match: 10. The CDR3 is made up of 13 amino acids. Germline CDR1 LNHDA, CDR2 SQIVND (reference sequence). The CDR3 DNA follows: TGTGCCAGTACCCGACAGGGTTCGGGGGGCTACACCTTC. Its translation is CASTRQGSGGYTF.